This T cell receptor beta chain was retrieved from a study of blood T cell repertoires in COVID-19. Overall study: PBMCs, B-cell-depleted T cells, or T cells were the source of the cDNA or gDNA that made up the material.

Only in-frame clones appear in the TCRdb table, and some are missing; sequencing was by immunoSEQ multiplex PCR. In the table there are under 300,000 clones, about nine tenths of which are singletons. V lost 8 bases and J lost 2; bases outside the gene matches: 8. CDR1 is MDHEN and CDR2 is SYDVKM in the germline V gene. CDR3 length: 15 residues. This chain links TRBV28 with TRBJ2-1, with 8 bases matching TRBD2. Material: peripheral blood. The clonotype comes from a man aged 55 to 69 with acute or convalescent COVID-19. CDR3 DNA: TGTGCCAGCGAAACGGGGGGGTCCCCCTACAATGAGCAGTTCTTC. Protein: CASETGGSPYNEQFF.